This T cell receptor beta chain was obtained from a study of response to subunit inactivated influenza vaccine. Study results and limitations: The authors put forward the suggestion that each seasonal influenza vaccination may bring in only a limited number of new T cells.

TCRdb itself ran the RT-PCR reads through MiXCR, one entry per CDR3 protein. The table has hundreds of thousands of distinct CDR3 sequences, 25% seen once. This clonotype was recorded a few times. Its antigen is undetermined. Germline V CDR1 and CDR2: SGHTA, FQGTGA. V was trimmed by 0 bases and J by 7 bases, leaving 19 bases between them. The CDR3 is 16 amino acids. The chain links TRBV7-3 to TRBJ2-7; a weak D match, TRBD1 (7 bases). The sequence derives from a man in his fifties who received an inactivated influenza vaccine. The material sequenced was CD4+ T cells sorted from PBMCs, taken 5 days after vaccination. In DNA, the CDR3 is TGTGCCAGCAGCTTAACGCCCCAGGGGGGAGTACGGGAGCAGTACTTC. Translation gives CASSLTPQGGVREQYF.